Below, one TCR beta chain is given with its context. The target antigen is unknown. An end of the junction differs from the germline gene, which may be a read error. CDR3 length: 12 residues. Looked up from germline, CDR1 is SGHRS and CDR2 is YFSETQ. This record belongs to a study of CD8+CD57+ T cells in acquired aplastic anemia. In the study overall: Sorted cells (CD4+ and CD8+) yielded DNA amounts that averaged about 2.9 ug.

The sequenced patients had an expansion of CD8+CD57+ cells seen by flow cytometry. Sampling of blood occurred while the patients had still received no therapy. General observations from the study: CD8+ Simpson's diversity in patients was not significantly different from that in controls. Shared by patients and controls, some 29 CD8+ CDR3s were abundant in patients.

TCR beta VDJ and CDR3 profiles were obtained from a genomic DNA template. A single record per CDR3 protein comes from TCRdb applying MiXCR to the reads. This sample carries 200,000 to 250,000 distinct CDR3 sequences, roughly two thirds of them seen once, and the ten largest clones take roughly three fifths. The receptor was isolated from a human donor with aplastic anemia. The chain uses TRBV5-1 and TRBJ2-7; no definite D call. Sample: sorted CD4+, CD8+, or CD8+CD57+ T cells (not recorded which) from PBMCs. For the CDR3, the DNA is TGTGCCAGCAGCACCCGATCCTACGAGCAGTACTTC. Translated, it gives CASSTRSYEQYF. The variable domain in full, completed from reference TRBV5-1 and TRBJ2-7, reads KAGVTQTPRYLIKTRGQQVTLSCSPISGHRSVSWYQQTPGQGLQFLFEYFSETQRNKGNFPGRFSGRQFSNSRSEMNVSTLELGDSALYLCASSTRSYEQYFGPGTRLTVT.